These 27 T cell receptor beta chains were sequenced from one sample in a study of cytomegalovirus exposure and HLA in healthy donors. Researchers ran the PCR with 60 Vbeta and 13 Jbeta primers. Measured with immunoSEQ multiplex PCR; TCRdb has only the in-frame clones, and not every one. Counted here are some 200,000 clones, more than 75% occurring once; the ten biggest clones make up 5.5% to 7%. Material for sequencing was PBMCs. The receptor set was obtained from a woman aged 45-59 years in good health and CMV-seropositive.

This chain joins TRBV27 and TRBJ1-5; 8 bases align to TRBD1. Germline CDR1 reads MNHEY; CDR2 reads SMNVEV (reference sequence). Unmatched junction bases numbered 4, after V lost 5 bases and J lost 1 base. CDR3 length: 15 residues. CDR3 nucleotides: TGTGCCAGCAGTGTACAGGGGGTAAGCAATCAGCCCCAGCATTTT. This encodes CASSVQGVSNQPQHF.

J is TRBJ2-3 and V is TRBV7-9, with 10 bases fitting TRBD2. Germline V gene data show CDR1 as SEHNR and CDR2 as FQNEAQ (reference sequence). The J segment lost 3 bases and the V segment lost 3 bases, leaving 9 bases of the junction unmatched. The CDR3 has 17 amino acids. The CDR3 loop is CASSFSPSGGRTDTQYF. The CDR3 DNA sequence: TGTGCCAGCAGCTTTAGCCCTAGCGGGGGAAGGACAGATACGCAGTATTTT.

This sequence joins TRBV2 and TRBJ1-2, with TRBD1 matching over 9 bases. CDR1 and CDR2 (germline): SNHLY, FYNNEI. The CDR3 runs 14 residues. V was pared by 6 bases and J by 4 bases, with 6 bases of the junction left unmatched. The CDR3 DNA reads TGTGCCAGCAGACGGGACAGGGTCTTCTATGGCTACACCTTC. Residues: CASRRDRVFYGYTF.

This clone was picked up a small number of times. This chain connects TRBV15 to TRBJ2-3, with D perhaps matching TRBD1 (6 bases). Germline V gene sequence: CDR1 LNHNV, CDR2 YYDKDF (reference sequence). The germline V and J ends were trimmed by 0 bases and 3 bases, with 16 bases remaining between them. CDR3 length: 17 residues. In DNA, the CDR3 is TGTGCCACCAGCAGAGAGTTTGGGGGCCAGGGAACAGATACGCAGTATTTT. It encodes CATSREFGGQGTDTQYF.

This clone was counted only a few times. The genes are TRBV10-3 and TRBJ2-7; D uncertain. The germline CDR1 and CDR2 sequences are ENHRY and SYGVKD. This CDR3 comprises 11 residues. V gave up 7 bases and J gave up 3 bases, with 7 bases separating them. The CDR3 bases are TGTGCCATCAAAGGAGACTACGAGCAGTACTTC. This translates into CAIKGDYEQYF.

The chain joins TRBV7-8 to TRBJ2-2; tentatively, D is TRBD1 (6 bases). The germline V gene has CDR1 SGHVS and CDR2 FQNEAQ. V was cut by 5 bases and J by 6 bases, with 19 bases left in between. The CDR3 is 16 amino acids. The CDR3 coding sequence is TGTGCCAGCAGCATTCGACAAACCGGACAGTCCGGGGAGCTGTTTTTT. Translation gives CASSIRQTGQSGELFF.

CDR3 sequence (DNA): TGTGCCAGCAGCCAGGGACAGGGCCCACCTTATGGGGCCAACGTCCTGACTTTC. As protein: CASSQGQGPPYGANVLTF. The rearrangement joins TRBV14 to TRBJ2-6; 9 nucleotides match TRBD1. The CDR3 sequence is 18 residues long. J was trimmed by 3 bases and V by 3 bases; bases with no gene match: 9. Germline CDR1 SGHDN, CDR2 FVKESK.

V and J are TRBV6-1 and TRBJ2-5; TRBD1 is a possible D gene (5 bases). Trimming shortened V by 6 bases and J by 2 bases, and 10 bases separated the two germline ends. The germline V gene encodes CDR1 MNHNS and CDR2 SASEGT. The CDR3 is made up of 13 amino acids. This CDR3 reads CASRGPGQETQYF. The CDR3 DNA sequence: TGTGCCAGCAGAGGTCCAGGGCAAGAGACCCAGTACTTC.

There are a few counts of this clone. The chain has TRBV27 and TRBJ2-7, with D perhaps matching TRBD1 (6 bases). Germline V gene data show CDR1 as MNHEY and CDR2 as SMNVEV (reference sequence). V lost 7 bases and J lost 5, with 12 bases in between. CDR3 length equals 12 residues. The CDR3, as DNA: TGTGCCAGCAAGGGGTACAGGGACGAGCAGTACTTC. It specifies CASKGYRDEQYF.

The chain carries TRBV28 and TRBJ1-1, with D possibly being TRBD1 (5 bases). Deletions cut 8 bases from V and 5 bases from J, with 18 bases between. Germline lookup yields CDR1 MDHEN and CDR2 SYDVKM. CDR3 size: 14 residues. In DNA, the CDR3 is TGTGCCAGCCTCATCGGGGGGGTTTTGACTGAAGCTTTCTTT. It codes for CASLIGGVLTEAFF. Full variable domain (rest looked up from reference TRBV28 and TRBJ1-1): DVKVTQSSRYLVKRTGEKVFLECVQDMDHENMFWYRQDPGLGLRLIYFSYDVKMKEKGDIPEGYSVSREKKERFSLILESASTNQTSMYLCASLIGGVLTEAFFGQGTRLTVV.

In its sample, this clone was seen once. This chain links TRBV9 with TRBJ2-2; perhaps TRBD1 as D (6 bases). The germline gives CDR1 SGDLS, CDR2 YYNGEE. CDR3 length: 17 residues. V lost 3 bases and J 0 bases, leaving 15 bases between the germline ends. The CDR3 sequence: CASSDNRVRSNTGELFF. The CDR3 region has the DNA TGTGCCAGCAGCGATAACAGGGTGAGGTCGAACACCGGGGAGCTGTTTTTT.

V and J are TRBV6-5 and TRBJ2-3; 10 bases align to TRBD2. The CDR3 runs to 13 residues. Unmatched junction bases numbered 1, after V lost 6 bases and J lost 4 bases. Germline CDR1 MNHEY, CDR2 SVGAGI. This CDR3 is CASRLAGADTQYF. The CDR3 coding sequence is TGTGCCAGCAGGCTAGCGGGGGCAGATACGCAGTATTTT.

J is TRBJ2-3 and V is TRBV10-3, with D uncertain. Germline CDR1 reads ENHRY; CDR2 reads SYGVKD. Trimming pared 2 bases from V and 4 bases from J, leaving 4 bases between. The CDR3 extends over 12 amino acids. CDR3 protein: CAISEGSDTQYF. The CDR3 nucleotides are TGTGCCATCAGTGAGGGCTCAGATACGCAGTATTTT.

This chain uses TRBV27 with TRBJ2-3, with TRBD2 as a possible D gene (7 bases). The CDR3 covers 15 residues. The V gene lost 2 bases and the J gene lost 5 bases, with 14 bases spanning the gap. Per germline, CDR1 MNHEY and CDR2 SMNVEV (reference sequence). The CDR3 DNA reads TGTGCCAGCAGTTTAGAGGGGGGGGCTGTAGATACGCAGTATTTT. Its protein is CASSLEGGAVDTQYF.

The chain employs TRBV28 and TRBJ1-5; D may be TRBD1 (6 bases). There are 14 residues in the CDR3. The germline CDR1 and CDR2 sequences are MDHEN and SYDVKM. Trimming took off 5 bases at V and 7 bases at J, with 15 bases between the two ends. The CDR3 reads CASSRDITGQPQHF. DNA for the CDR3: TGTGCCAGCAGTCGGGACATTACGGGCCAGCCCCAGCATTTT.

The V and J genes are TRBV19 and TRBJ2-7; 9 bases line up with TRBD1. V lost 10 bases to trimming and J lost 0 bases; unmatched junction nucleotides: 10. The CDR3 totals 15 residues. Germline assignment: CDR1 LNHDA and CDR2 SQIVND (reference sequence). The CDR3 DNA is TGTGCCACGTCGGACAGGGGTATCGGCTCCTACGAGCAGTACTTC. Protein product: CATSDRGIGSYEQYF.

This chain connects TRBV4-2 to TRBJ1-4, with 9 bases lining up with TRBD1. The CDR3 covers 18 residues. V shed 3 bases, J shed 2 bases, and the junction held 10 bases outside the gene matches. Germline assignment: CDR1 LGHNA and CDR2 YNFKEQ. This CDR3 reads CASSQVQGAHQTNEKLFF. The CDR3 bases are TGTGCCAGCAGCCAGGTACAGGGGGCTCACCAGACTAATGAAAAACTGTTTTTT.

The CDR3 nucleotides read TGTGCCAGCAGCCTGAGCGGGAGGGGCTACAATGAGCAGTTCTTC. Its translation: CASSLSGRGYNEQFF. The chain couples TRBV11-2 to TRBJ2-1, with 10 bases that match TRBD2. This CDR3 spans 15 amino acids. V gave up 5 bases and J gave up 3 bases; unmatched junction bases: 4. Per the germline V gene, CDR1 is SGHAT and CDR2 is FQNNGV.

This clone was counted a few times. The rearrangement links TRBV29-1 to TRBJ1-4; D gene unclear. This CDR3 has 11 residues. Germline loops: CDR1 SQVTM, CDR2 ANQGSEA. Trimming removed 5 bases at V and 7 bases at J, with 8 bases between. CDR3 residues: CSVFSSEKLFF. CDR3 DNA: TGCAGCGTTTTTAGTTCTGAAAAACTGTTTTTT.

This clone was counted only a few times. This chain joins TRBV4-1 and TRBJ2-7, with 8 positions matching TRBD2. This CDR3 comprises 16 residues. Per germline, CDR1 MGHRA and CDR2 YSYEKL. V gave up 2 bases and J gave up 6 bases; unmatched junction bases: 12. Here the CDR3 reads CASSQNGGGNRIEQYF. CDR3 DNA: TGCGCCAGCAGCCAAAACGGGGGGGGCAACCGGATCGAGCAGTACTTC.

The chain links TRBV6-1 to TRBJ1-1, with 9 bases identical to TRBD1. Looked up from germline, CDR1 is MNHNS and CDR2 is SASEGT. The CDR3 has 14 amino acids. The J segment lost 6 bases and the V segment lost 5 bases, leaving 7 bases of the junction unmatched. CDR3: CASSPGQGLPEAFF. Written as DNA, the CDR3 is TGTGCCAGCAGTCCGGGACAGGGTCTTCCTGAAGCTTTCTTT.

The CDR3 sequence is CASSLWSGTDNEQFF. The CDR3 DNA is TGTGCCAGCAGCTTATGGAGCGGGACGGACAATGAGCAGTTCTTC. The chain combines TRBV7-6 with TRBJ2-1; 7 nucleotides line up with TRBD2. This CDR3 is 15 amino acids long. The ends lost 2 bases at V and 5 bases at J; junction bases unmatched: 6. Germline V gene lookup returns CDR1 SGHVS and CDR2 FNYEAQ.

The CDR3 here is CASSEYAAGTDTQYF. CDR3 DNA sequence: TGCGCCAGCAGTGAGTACGCGGCGGGCACAGATACGCAGTATTTT. This rearrangement joins TRBV10-1 to TRBJ2-3, with D unresolved. Germline CDR1 and CDR2: WNHNN and SYGVQD (reference sequence). V lost 1 base to trimming and J lost 1 base, with 9 bases between them. The CDR3 is 15 residues long.

The rearrangement uses TRBV6-5 and TRBJ1-5, with 8 nucleotides matching TRBD1. This CDR3 spans 15 amino acids. Germline trimming cut 6 bases from V and 7 bases from J; bases unmatched to any gene: 11. CDR1 MNHEY and CDR2 SVGAGI come from the germline V gene. The chain's CDR3 is CASRRRQGSGQPQHF. The CDR3 DNA reads TGTGCCAGCAGACGCCGACAGGGGAGTGGGCAGCCCCAGCATTTT.

This rearrangement joins TRBV19 to TRBJ2-2, with 7 bases aligning to TRBD1. J gave up 2 bases and V 3 bases, and 3 bases lay outside the gene matches. The V gene's germline CDR1 is LNHDA and CDR2 SQIVND (reference sequence). This CDR3 is 15 amino acids long. CDR3 in amino acids: CASSIRTGNTGELFF. Written as DNA, the CDR3 is TGTGCCAGTAGTATTCGGACAGGAAACACCGGGGAGCTGTTTTTT.

The J gene is TRBJ2-1, the V gene TRBV4-1; D might be TRBD2 (5 bases). The CDR3 has 16 residues. The V and J ends lost 0 bases and 0 bases respectively, with 9 bases between them. Germline V lookup: CDR1 MGHRA, CDR2 YSYEKL. The CDR3 protein is CASSQEEGSSYNEQFF. Here the CDR3 DNA reads TGCGCCAGCAGCCAAGAAGAGGGTAGCTCCTACAATGAGCAGTTCTTC.

The CDR3 region is CASSSTGLGEQYF. CDR3 nucleotides: TGTGCCAGTAGCTCGACAGGGTTGGGCGAGCAGTACTTC. The rearrangement joins TRBV19 to TRBJ2-7; 7 nucleotides match TRBD1. The V gene end was trimmed by 6 bases and the J gene end by 6 bases; junction bases not matched to a gene: 8. The CDR3 runs 13 residues. Germline-derived CDR1 and CDR2 are LNHDA and SQIVND (reference sequence).